The 27 T cell receptor beta chains presented below share a single source sample, sequenced in a study of blood T cells in healthy people across ages. The second PCR ran roughly 6 to 11 cycles with a sample-barcoded 5' primer and J-beta primers. One entry per CDR3 protein results from TCRdb running MiXCR on the 5' RACE reads. The table records hundreds of thousands of distinct CDR3 sequences, under 35% of them present only once. Sequencing used blood. These receptors all stem from a woman aged 80 or over in good health.

The table lists this clonotype with many counts. This chain joins TRBV7-9 and TRBJ2-3; possibly TRBD2 for D (6 bases). The length of the CDR3 is 14 residues. The V gene lost 5 bases and the J gene lost 3 bases, with 12 bases spanning the gap. Germline CDR1 reads SEHNR; CDR2 reads FQNEAQ (reference sequence). The CDR3 loop reads CASSRPTRTDTQYF. CDR3 coding DNA: TGTGCCAGCAGCCGTCCGACTAGAACAGATACGCAGTATTTT. Full variable domain (remainder filled in from reference TRBV7-9 and TRBJ2-3): DTGVSQNPRHKITKRGQNVTFRCDPISEHNRLYWYRQTLGQGPEFLTYFQNEAQLEKSRLLSDRFSAERPKGSFSTLEIQRTEQGDSAMYLCASSRPTRTDTQYFGPGTRLTVL.

The CDR3 loop is CSAGAHGGRGAFF. The CDR3 DNA follows: TGCAGTGCTGGGGCTCATGGGGGACGGGGAGCTTTCTTT. The chain couples TRBV20-1 to TRBJ1-1; the D gene is possibly TRBD1 (5 bases). Per the germline V gene, CDR1 is DFQATT and CDR2 is SNEGSKA (reference sequence). The V end was cut by 5 bases, the J end by 10 bases, with 20 bases between. The CDR3 totals 13 residues.

In regard to this clonotype: With a much larger clone just one base away, this may be a read error. The chain recombines TRBV12-3 or TRBV12-4 with TRBJ2-7; 9 bases line up with TRBD1. The V segment lost 9 bases and the J segment 7 bases; nucleotides outside the gene matches: 13. The CDR3 totals 14 residues. Here the CDR3 reads CASWRDREFNEQYF. CDR3 coding DNA: TGTGCCAGTTGGCGGGACAGGGAATTCAATGAGCAGTACTTC.

Points on this clonotype: This may be a read error, as it is one base from a much larger clone. The chain links TRBV18 to TRBJ2-4; no clear D. This CDR3 has 15 amino acids. Trimming stripped 0 bases from V and 2 bases from J, with 8 bases between. Germline lookup yields CDR1 KGHSH and CDR2 LQKENI. This CDR3 is CASSPPGQTKNIQYF. In nucleotides, the CDR3 is TGTGCCAGCTCACCACCAGGGCAGACCAAAAACATTCAGTACTTC.

The CDR3 sequence is CSARVSGADTQYF. Written as DNA, the CDR3 is TGCAGTGCTAGAGTATCGGGGGCAGATACGCAGTATTTT. This chain connects TRBV20-1 to TRBJ2-3; D perhaps matches TRBD2 (6 bases). The CDR3 runs to 13 residues. Germline V CDR1 and CDR2: DFQATT, SNEGSKA (reference sequence). Trimming removed 1 base at V and 4 bases at J, with 9 bases between.

This clonotype was observed at least ten times. The rearrangement uses TRBV12-3 or TRBV12-4 and TRBJ2-4; D is uncertain. V was cut by 5 bases and J by 2 bases, with 22 bases left in between. The CDR3 sequence is 18 residues long. As DNA, the CDR3 is TGTGCCAGCAGTCCTTACCTAGGAGTCCCTAGAACCAAAAACATTCAGTACTTC. Translation: CASSPYLGVPRTKNIQYF.

This clonotype has just one count. J is TRBJ2-5 and V is TRBV14, with D perhaps being TRBD1 or TRBD2 (6 bases each). Per the germline V gene, CDR1 is SGHDN and CDR2 is FVKESK. There are 19 residues in the CDR3. V lost 1 base, J lost 0 bases, and 21 bases lay in between. CDR3 amino acids: CASSQVRGRSSTYQETQYF. The CDR3 DNA sequence: TGTGCCAGCAGCCAAGTCCGGGGGCGGAGCTCAACATACCAAGAGACCCAGTACTTC.

This clonotype was picked up many times. The chain uses TRBV4-3 and TRBJ1-1, with D unresolved. The germline V gene encodes CDR1 LGHNA and CDR2 YSLEER. Trimming shortened V by 1 base and J by 4 bases, and 19 bases separated the two germline ends. CDR3 length: 17 residues. The CDR3 nucleotides are TGCGCCAGCAGCCAAGTACCCACCGTTGCGACCTCCACTGAAGCTTTCTTT. Encoded protein: CASSQVPTVATSTEAFF.

V and J are TRBV7-9 and TRBJ2-7, with no clear D. The DNA end is more similar to TRBJ2-5, so the J call may be wrong. Germline CDR1 is SEHNR and CDR2 is FQNEAQ (reference sequence). CDR3 length: 13 residues. Here the CDR3 DNA reads TGTGCCAGCAACCCCCGGCAAGGCGAGACCCAGTACTTC. Translation gives CASNPRQGETQYF.

About this clonotype itself: The germline gene is not matched at one end of the junction; a read error may be the cause. The chain employs TRBV28 and TRBJ1-5; D not resolved. Per the germline V gene, CDR1 is MDHEN and CDR2 is SYDVKM. The CDR3 sequence is 15 residues long. The CDR3, as DNA: TGTGCCAGCAGTTTAAGCAGGTTACAGAATCGGCCCCAGCATTTT. It encodes CASSLSRLQNRPQHF.

Regarding this clonotype: Just one base apart from a much larger clone, this may be a read error. The rearrangement joins TRBV12-3 or TRBV12-4 to TRBJ2-3; TRBD2 matches at 7 bases. The CDR3 covers 15 residues. The CDR3: CASRGGGAVTDAQYF. In DNA, the CDR3 is TGTGCCAGCAGGGGGGGGGGAGCTGTCACAGATGCGCAGTATTTT.

This clonotype was detected a few times. Being one base from a much bigger clone, this may be a read error. This chain uses TRBV5-1 with TRBJ2-1; 7 bases align to TRBD2. V gave up 4 bases and J gave up 8 bases; unmatched junction bases: 9. The CDR3 extends over 14 amino acids. CDR1 SGHRS and CDR2 YFSETQ come from the germline V gene. CDR3 nucleotide sequence: TGCGCCAGCAGCCCCGGACTAGTCGGGGATGAGCAGTTCTTC. Its protein product is CASSPGLVGDEQFF.

This clonotype was found many times. The V gene is TRBV2, the J gene TRBJ2-6; unclear D gene. Germline V gene lookup returns CDR1 SNHLY and CDR2 FYNNEI. The CDR3 is 13 amino acids. Trimming stripped 4 bases from V and 7 bases from J, with 8 bases between. CDR3 coding DNA: TGTGCCAGCAGTGTTGACAACGCCAACGTCCTGACTTTC. It encodes CASSVDNANVLTF.

This chain joins TRBV5-6 and TRBJ2-3, with D perhaps assigned TRBD1 or TRBD2 (5 bases each). The CDR3 has 16 amino acids. Trimming shortened V by 1 base and J by 2 bases, and 14 bases separated the two germline ends. The germline gives CDR1 SGHDT, CDR2 YYEEEE. Written as DNA, the CDR3 is TGTGCCAGCAGCTTGTGGGAGACAGCTTACACAGATACGCAGTATTTT. Translation gives CASSLWETAYTDTQYF.

The rearrangement joins TRBV5-6 to TRBJ2-7, with a possible D match to TRBD1 (5 bases). V lost 4 bases, J lost 0 bases, and 17 bases lay in between. The CDR3 contains 16 residues. Looked up from germline, CDR1 is SGHDT and CDR2 is YYEEEE. The CDR3 DNA reads TGTGCCAGCAGCGTCCAGCGTCAGCAGGGCTCCTACGAGCAGTACTTC. Its protein product is CASSVQRQQGSYEQYF.

This clonotype was detected many times. The chain is built from TRBV20-1 and TRBJ2-7; D is tentatively TRBD1 or TRBD2 (6 bases each). The CDR3 totals 14 residues. The ends were cut back, 5 bases at V and 0 bases at J, with 14 bases in the middle. Germline V gives CDR1 DFQATT, CDR2 SNEGSKA (reference sequence). CDR3 loop: CSAGVGGPSYEQYF. In DNA, the CDR3 is TGCAGTGCTGGGGTAGGGGGGCCCTCCTACGAGCAGTACTTC.

In its sample, this clonotype was seen many times. The V gene is TRBV6-2 or TRBV6-3, the J gene TRBJ2-5, with 7 bases aligning to TRBD1. Germline values: CDR1 MNHEY, CDR2 SVGEGT. The V segment lost 6 bases and the J segment 4 bases; nucleotides outside the gene matches: 14. The CDR3 totals 16 residues. CDR3 DNA: TGTGCCAGCAGCCAGTTGGGACAGTTGGGAATAGAGACCCAGTACTTC. This sequence encodes CASSQLGQLGIETQYF.

The chain links TRBV12-3 or TRBV12-4 to TRBJ1-6; 12 bases map to TRBD1. J was trimmed by 7 bases and V by 1 base; bases with no gene match: 2. CDR3 length equals 16 residues. CDR3 nucleotides: TGTGCCAGCAGTTTAGGGGACAGGGGGCCGAATTCACCCCTCCACTTT. This encodes CASSLGDRGPNSPLHF.

The chain employs TRBV10-3 and TRBJ2-2; 9 bases line up with TRBD1. V lost 11 bases and J lost 8; bases outside the gene matches: 12. The CDR3 has 14 residues. Per germline, CDR1 ENHRY and CDR2 SYGVKD. CDR3 region: CALIWTGVTGELFF. Written as DNA, the CDR3 is TGTGCCCTTATATGGACAGGGGTGACGGGGGAGCTGTTTTTT.

The V gene is TRBV20-1, the J gene TRBJ2-2, with D perhaps TRBD1 (6 bases). The germline gives CDR1 DFQATT, CDR2 SNEGSKA (reference sequence). The CDR3 spans 15 residues. V lost 3 bases and J lost 1, with 12 bases in between. This CDR3 reads CSARKLGQNTGELFF. DNA for the CDR3: TGCAGTGCTAGGAAGCTGGGACAGAACACCGGGGAGCTGTTTTTT.

This clonotype was seen ten or more times. This clone may be a read error of a much larger clone one base away. The rearrangement links TRBV6-2 or TRBV6-3 to TRBJ2-5; 15 bases map to TRBD2. J gave up 11 bases and V 6 bases, and 16 bases lay outside the gene matches. The germline V gene has CDR1 MNHEY and CDR2 SVGEGT. CDR3 length: 17 amino acids. The DNA for the CDR3 is TGTGCCAGCAGCCGGGGACTAGCGGGGGGCGTCTACAATGAGCAGTACTTC. It is translated as CASSRGLAGGVYNEQYF.

In the case of this clonotype: A much larger clone lies a single base off, so this may be a read error. This chain links TRBV20-1 with TRBJ2-4; TRBD2 aligns across 12 bases. The germline V gene encodes CDR1 DFQATT and CDR2 SNEGSKA (reference sequence). The CDR3 sequence is 18 residues long. Losses at the gene ends were 2 bases for V and 13 bases for J; bases not matched to a gene: 21. The chain's CDR3 is CSARLLAGGLSSYNEQYF. The CDR3 DNA is TGCAGTGCTAGACTACTAGCGGGGGGACTCAGCTCCTACAATGAGCAGTACTTC.

The V and J genes are TRBV14 and TRBJ2-7; 7 bases match TRBD2. J was trimmed by 3 bases and V by 4 bases; bases with no gene match: 9. CDR1 is SGHDN and CDR2 is FVKESK in the germline V gene. The CDR3 loop spans 15 amino acids. In DNA, the CDR3 is TGTGCCAGCAGCCGGCGGCGGGGGTTGAGCTACGAGCAGTACTTC. Its translation: CASSRRRGLSYEQYF.

This clonotype was picked up a small number of times. J is TRBJ1-1 and V is TRBV20-1; a possible D gene is TRBD1 (6 bases). V was clipped by 7 bases and J by 0 bases, with 12 bases between them. The CDR3 covers 13 residues. CDR1 and CDR2 from the germline V gene are DFQATT and SNEGSKA (reference sequence). The DNA of the CDR3 is TGCAGTGTTATAGGACAGCTGAACACTGAAGCTTTCTTT. This sequence encodes CSVIGQLNTEAFF.

There are many counts of this clonotype. This chain connects TRBV3-1 to TRBJ2-1; D gene ambiguous. V lost 2 bases and J 2 bases, leaving 1 base between the germline ends. The CDR3 runs to 12 residues. Per the germline V gene, CDR1 is LGHDT and CDR2 is YNNKEL (reference sequence). As DNA, the CDR3 is TGTGCCAGCAGCCAACCCTACAATGAGCAGTTCTTC. Its translation is CASSQPYNEQFF.

This clonotype was found many times. This may come from a read error, since a much larger clone is one base off. The rearrangement links TRBV4-3 to TRBJ2-7; D might be TRBD2 (6 bases). Germline V gene lookup returns CDR1 LGHNA and CDR2 YSLEER. The CDR3 is made up of 16 amino acids. Trimming stripped 2 bases from V and 7 bases from J, with 21 bases between. The CDR3 DNA is TGCGCCAGCAGCCAAACGTTGCGGGGTCTGTACAATGAGCAGTACTTC. Protein: CASSQTLRGLYNEQYF.

This clonotype came up many times. The gene calls are TRBV29-1 and TRBJ1-2; no clear D gene. The V end lost 5 bases, the J end lost 7 bases, and 8 bases lay between the germline ends. There are 10 residues in the CDR3. The germline V gene has CDR1 SQVTM and CDR2 ANQGSEA. The CDR3 DNA reads as TGCAGCGTTCTCAAGAGTGGCTACACCTTC. Amino acid sequence: CSVLKSGYTF.